This T cell receptor (beta chain) was profiled in a study of T cells in Graves' hyperthyroidism and ophthalmopathy. The CDR3 totals 13 residues. V was cut by 5 bases and J by 8 bases, with 13 bases left in between. Germline-derived CDR1 and CDR2 are SGHTA and FQGTGA. The CDR3 regions of TCR beta were amplified from RNA transcripts. With the HTBI primer set, the TCR CDR3 went through a first round of RT-PCR. Each CDR3 protein gets one entry after TCRdb re-called the multiplex PCR reads with MiXCR. Seen here are fewer than 350,000 distinct CDR3 sequences, around 20% observed once, and the top ten hold around 48%.

Sequenced material: blood. The V and J genes are TRBV7-3 and TRBJ2-1; D may be TRBD2 (6 bases). This receptor was obtained from a woman in her forties or fifties with Graves' hyperthyroidism. The CDR3 DNA sequence: TGTGCCAGCAGCCCGGGACGGGAGCATGAGCAGTTCTTC. Protein sequence: CASSPGREHEQFF.